This TCR beta chain emerged from a study of T cells in Graves' hyperthyroidism and ophthalmopathy. Amplified TCR beta CDR3 regions derived from RNA transcripts. The HTBI primer set drove a first-round RT-PCR of the TCR CDR3. TCRdb called the multiplex PCR reads again in MiXCR, with one record for every CDR3 protein. The sample lists approximately 610,000 distinct CDR3 sequences, roughly 14% occurring once. The CDR3 is 16 residues long. V lost 2 bases, J lost 4 bases, and 6 bases stayed unmatched. Germline V gives CDR1 MDHEN, CDR2 SYDVKM. This clonotype was counted at least ten times. This TCR was sampled from a woman aged 40 to 50 with Graves' ophthalmopathy. The chain has TRBV28 and TRBJ1-5; 9 nucleotides match TRBD1. The sequencing sample was made of blood. The CDR3 coding sequence is TGTGCCAGCAGTTTAGGCGGGGGACAGGGAAATCAGCCCCAGCATTTT. This encodes CASSLGGGQGNQPQHF.